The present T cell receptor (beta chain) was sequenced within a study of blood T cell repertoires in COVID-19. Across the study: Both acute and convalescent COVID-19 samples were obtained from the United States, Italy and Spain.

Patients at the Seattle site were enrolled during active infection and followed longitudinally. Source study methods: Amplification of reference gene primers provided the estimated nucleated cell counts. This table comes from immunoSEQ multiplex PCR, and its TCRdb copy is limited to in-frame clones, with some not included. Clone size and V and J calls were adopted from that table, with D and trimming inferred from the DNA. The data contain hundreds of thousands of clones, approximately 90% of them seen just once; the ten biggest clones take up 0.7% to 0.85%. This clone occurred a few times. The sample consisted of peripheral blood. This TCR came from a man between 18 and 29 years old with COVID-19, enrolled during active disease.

For the CDR3, the DNA is TGTGCCAGCAGCCCCACCCTACGTGAGCAGTTCTTC. Translating gives CASSPTLREQFF. The chain uses TRBV3-1 (or the pseudogene TRBV3-2) and TRBJ2-1; no reliable D call. CDR1 and CDR2 from the germline V gene are LGHDT and YNNKEL (reference sequence). Trimming removed 4 bases from V and 9 bases from J, with 10 bases in between. CDR3 length: 12 amino acids.